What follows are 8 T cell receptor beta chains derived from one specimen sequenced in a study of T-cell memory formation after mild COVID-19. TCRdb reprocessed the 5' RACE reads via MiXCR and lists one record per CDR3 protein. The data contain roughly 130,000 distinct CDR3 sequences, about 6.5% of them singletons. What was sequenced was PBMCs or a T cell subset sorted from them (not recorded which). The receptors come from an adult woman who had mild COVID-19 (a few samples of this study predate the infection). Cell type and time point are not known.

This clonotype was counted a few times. CDR3 in amino acids: CSVHQGVRDEQFF. For the CDR3, the DNA is TGCAGCGTACATCAGGGGGTCAGGGATGAGCAGTTCTTC. V is TRBV29-1 and J is TRBJ2-1, with TRBD1 matching 7 bases. CDR1 SQVTM and CDR2 ANQGSEA come from the germline V gene. Unmatched junction bases numbered 10, after V lost 6 bases and J lost 8 bases. CDR3 length equals 13 residues.

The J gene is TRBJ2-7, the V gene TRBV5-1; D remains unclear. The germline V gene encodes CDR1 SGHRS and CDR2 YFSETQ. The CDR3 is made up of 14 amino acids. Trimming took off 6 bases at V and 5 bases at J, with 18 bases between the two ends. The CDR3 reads CASTPMDGAHEQYF. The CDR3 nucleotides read TGCGCCAGCACACCCATGGACGGCGCGCACGAGCAGTACTTC.

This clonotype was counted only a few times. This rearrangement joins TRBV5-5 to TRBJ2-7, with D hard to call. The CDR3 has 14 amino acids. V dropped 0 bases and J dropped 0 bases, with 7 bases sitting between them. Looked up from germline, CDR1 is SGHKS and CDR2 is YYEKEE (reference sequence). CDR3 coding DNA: TGTGCCAGCAGCTTGGTCCTCAGCTCCTACGAGCAGTACTTC. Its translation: CASSLVLSSYEQYF.

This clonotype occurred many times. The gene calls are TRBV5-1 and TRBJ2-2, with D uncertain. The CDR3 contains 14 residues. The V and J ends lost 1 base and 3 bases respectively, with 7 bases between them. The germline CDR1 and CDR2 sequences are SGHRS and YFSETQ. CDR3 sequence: CASSLNPDTGELFF. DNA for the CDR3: TGCGCCAGCAGCTTGAACCCCGACACCGGGGAGCTGTTTTTT. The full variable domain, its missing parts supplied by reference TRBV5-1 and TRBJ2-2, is KAGVTQTPRYLIKTRGQQVTLSCSPISGHRSVSWYQQTPGQGLQFLFEYFSETQRNKGNFPGRFSGRQFSNSRSEMNVSTLELGDSALYLCASSLNPDTGELFFGEGSRLTVL.

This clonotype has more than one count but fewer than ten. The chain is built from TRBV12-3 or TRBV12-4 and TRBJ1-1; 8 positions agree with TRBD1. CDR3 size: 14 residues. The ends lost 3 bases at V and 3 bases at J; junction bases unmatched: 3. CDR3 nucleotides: TGTGCCAGCAGTTTCCAGGGGGCCTACACTGAAGCTTTCTTT. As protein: CASSFQGAYTEAFF.

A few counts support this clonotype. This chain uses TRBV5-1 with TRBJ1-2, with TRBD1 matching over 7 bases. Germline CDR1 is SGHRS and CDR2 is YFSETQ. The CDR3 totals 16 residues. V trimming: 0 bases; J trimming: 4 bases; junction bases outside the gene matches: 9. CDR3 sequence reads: CASSLASTGSGYGYTF. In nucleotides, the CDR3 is TGCGCCAGCAGCTTGGCGTCGACAGGGTCAGGCTATGGCTACACCTTC.

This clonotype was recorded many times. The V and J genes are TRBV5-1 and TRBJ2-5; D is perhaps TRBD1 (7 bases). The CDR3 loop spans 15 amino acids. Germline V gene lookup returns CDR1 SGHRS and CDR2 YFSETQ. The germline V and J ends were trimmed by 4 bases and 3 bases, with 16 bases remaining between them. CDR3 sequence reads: CASSPGAGQKETQYF. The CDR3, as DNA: TGCGCCAGCAGCCCCGGGGCGGGACAGAAAGAGACCCAGTACTTC.

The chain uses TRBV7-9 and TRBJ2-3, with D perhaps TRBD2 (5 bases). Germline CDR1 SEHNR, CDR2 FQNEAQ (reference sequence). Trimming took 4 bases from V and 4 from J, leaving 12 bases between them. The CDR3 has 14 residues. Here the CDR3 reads CASSSDRAADTQYF. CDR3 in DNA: TGTGCCAGCAGCTCCGATCGAGCGGCAGATACGCAGTATTTT.